These 11 T cell receptor beta chains originate from one sample sequenced in a study of cytomegalovirus exposure and HLA in healthy donors (dated by TCRdb to 2016 to 2017). Preparation of the library involved the immunoSEQ multiplex PCR assay. TCRdb stores this immuneACCESS table with in-frame sequences only. Part of the clones is absent; in the studies checked, under half of the shortfall reflects unresolved V genes, and no reason is known for the rest. This sample holds hundreds of thousands of clones; around four fifths were observed only once. The leading ten clones occupy around 15% of the sample. Sample: PBMCs. The source of these receptors is a woman in her thirties in good health and CMV-seropositive.

The rearrangement links TRBV6-1 to TRBJ1-2; D remains unclear. The CDR3 sequence is 15 residues long. The ends were cut back, 4 bases at V and 3 bases at J, with 15 bases in the middle. Germline values: CDR1 MNHNS, CDR2 SASEGT. As DNA, the CDR3 is TGTGCCAGCAGTGGGGCTGGGCAGGCCCACTATGGCTACACCTTC. Translation: CASSGAGQAHYGYTF.

The rearrangement uses TRBV5-1 and TRBJ2-7, with 14 bases matching TRBD2. V was pared by 6 bases and J by 5 bases, with 10 bases of the junction left unmatched. This CDR3 has 16 residues. CDR1 and CDR2 (germline): SGHRS, YFSETQ. CDR3 in DNA: TGCGCCAGCAACAACCCGGGACTAGCGGGAGCCCACGAGCAGTACTTC. Protein product: CASNNPGLAGAHEQYF. The full variable domain, in which reference TRBV5-1 and TRBJ2-7 provide the parts outside the CDR3, is KAGVTQTPRYLIKTRGQQVTLSCSPISGHRSVSWYQQTPGQGLQFLFEYFSETQRNKGNFPGRFSGRQFSNSRSEMNVSTLELGDSALYLCASNNPGLAGAHEQYFGPGTRLTVT.

The rearrangement joins TRBV4-3 to TRBJ2-7, with TRBD1 matching over 11 bases. With 3 bases clipped from V and 3 bases from J, the junction kept 4 bases outside the gene matches. Germline assignment: CDR1 LGHNA and CDR2 YSLEER. The CDR3 runs to 15 residues. The CDR3 DNA reads TGCGCCAGCAGCCATCAGGGGACAGGGGGCTACGAGCAGTACTTC. It translates to CASSHQGTGGYEQYF.

CDR3 coding DNA: TGTGCCGTTAGGAGGGATACGCAGTATTTT. This encodes CAVRRDTQYF. The chain uses TRBV19 and TRBJ2-3, with a tentative D call TRBD2 (5 bases). The CDR3 covers 10 residues. The germline V gene encodes CDR1 LNHDA and CDR2 SQIVND (reference sequence). The V and J ends lost 11 bases and 6 bases respectively, with 9 bases between them.

The rearrangement links TRBV9 to TRBJ1-4; D gene uncertain. This CDR3 is built from 16 residues. V lost 1 base and J 8 bases, leaving 18 bases between the germline ends. Germline assignment: CDR1 SGDLS and CDR2 YYNGEE. The CDR3 DNA is TGTGCCAGCAGCGTACAAGCCGGGATCCCGGCCGAAAAACTGTTTTTT. It encodes CASSVQAGIPAEKLFF.

The chain carries TRBV29-1 and TRBJ2-1, with TRBD2 matching 8 bases. Germline CDR1 and CDR2: SQVTM and ANQGSEA. Trimming took 7 bases from V and 7 from J; bases not matched to a gene: 6. CDR3 length equals 12 residues. CDR3 DNA sequence: TGCAGCGGGACTAGCTCGGGGAATGAGCAGTTCTTC. Its translation: CSGTSSGNEQFF.

Only a few counts were recorded for this clone. The rearrangement joins TRBV10-3 to TRBJ1-5; TRBD1 matches 8 bases. Germline CDR1 is ENHRY and CDR2 is SYGVKD. After removal of 8 bases from V and 9 bases from J, the junction contained 6 bases not matched to a gene. The CDR3 has 12 amino acids. The CDR3 loop is CAIGQGPRPQHF. CDR3 sequence (DNA): TGTGCCATCGGACAGGGACCTCGGCCCCAGCATTTT.

The V and J genes are TRBV15 and TRBJ2-5; D call uncertain. Germline lookup yields CDR1 LNHNV and CDR2 YYDKDF (reference sequence). There are 13 residues in the CDR3. With 1 base removed from V and 1 base from J, the gap between germline ends came to 4 bases. The CDR3 loop is CATSRGLQETQYF. The CDR3 DNA reads TGTGCCACCAGCAGAGGTCTCCAAGAGACCCAGTACTTC. Full variable domain (outside the CDR3, taken from reference TRBV15 and TRBJ2-5): DAMVIQNPRYQVTQFGKPVTLSCSQTLNHNVMYWYQQKSSQAPKLLFHYYDKDFNNEADTPDNFQSRRPNTSFCFLDIRSPGLGDTAMYLCATSRGLQETQYFGPGTRLLVL.

V is TRBV30 and J is TRBJ1-2; perhaps TRBD1 as D (6 bases). This CDR3 is built from 15 residues. The germline V gene has CDR1 GTSNPN and CDR2 SVGIG (reference sequence). V lost 0 bases and J lost 8, with 19 bases in between. CDR3 sequence reads: CAWSVQGASARGYTF. The CDR3 nucleotides are TGTGCCTGGAGTGTACAGGGTGCGTCCGCGAGGGGCTACACCTTC.

This clone appeared a few times. V usage is TRBV5-1 and J usage is TRBJ2-5, with D maybe TRBD2 (6 bases). The CDR3 runs to 13 residues. Trimming cost V 0 bases and J 5 bases, with 8 bases left between them. Germline CDR1 and CDR2: SGHRS and YFSETQ. This CDR3 reads CASSLVEGETQYF. In nucleotides, the CDR3 is TGCGCCAGCAGCTTGGTGGAGGGGGAGACCCAGTACTTC.

Written as DNA, the CDR3 is TGTGCCAGCATTCCGACAGGTACTTACGGCTACACCTTC. It codes for CASIPTGTYGYTF. The chain joins TRBV2 to TRBJ1-2, with D possibly matching TRBD1 (6 bases). The CDR3 extends over 13 amino acids. With 7 bases removed from V and 8 bases from J, the gap between germline ends came to 17 bases. Per the germline V gene, CDR1 is SNHLY and CDR2 is FYNNEI.